The 25 T cell receptor beta chains below were found in one sample sequenced in a study of blood T cell repertoires in COVID-19. The assay was immunoSEQ multiplex PCR, and TCRdb's table has in-frame clones only and misses some. This table has roughly 250,000 clones, 75% to 95% appearing once. The sample comprised PBMCs or T cells enriched from blood (not recorded which). These receptors were taken from a woman younger than 35 who had recovered from COVID-19.

This sequence joins TRBV11-2 and TRBJ1-3, with a tentative D call TRBD1 (5 bases). The V and J ends lost 1 base and 0 bases respectively, with 13 bases between them. This CDR3 is 17 amino acids long. The germline V gene has CDR1 SGHAT and CDR2 FQNNGV. The CDR3 loop reads CASSLGRQIVSGNTIYF. The CDR3 DNA follows: TGTGCCAGCAGCTTAGGTAGACAGATAGTCTCTGGAAACACCATATATTTT.

This rearrangement joins TRBV18 to TRBJ2-1, with 9 bases aligning to TRBD1. Germline CDR1 and CDR2: KGHSH and LQKENI. This CDR3 contains 14 residues. The V segment lost 2 bases and the J segment 7 bases; nucleotides outside the gene matches: 3. The CDR3 DNA reads TGTGCCAGCTCACCAGGGACAGGGAGGAATGAGCAGTTCTTC. Residues: CASSPGTGRNEQFF.

The CDR3 loop reads CASSQLTGVDSPLHF. CDR3 bases: TGCGCCAGCAGCCAGTTAACAGGGGTGGATTCACCCCTCCACTTT. The chain recombines TRBV5-1 with TRBJ1-6; 7 nucleotides match TRBD1. Germline lookup yields CDR1 SGHRS and CDR2 YFSETQ. The CDR3 contains 15 residues. The V gene end was trimmed by 4 bases and the J gene end by 8 bases; junction bases not matched to a gene: 9.

The chain links TRBV7-8 to TRBJ2-2; TRBD1 aligns across 11 bases. The CDR3 covers 16 residues. The V gene end was trimmed by 5 bases and the J gene end by 4 bases; junction bases not matched to a gene: 6. Germline V gene lookup returns CDR1 SGHVS and CDR2 FQNEAQ. CDR3 sequence reads: CASSPPGTGGTGELFF. The CDR3 nucleotides are TGTGCCAGCAGCCCCCCCGGGACAGGGGGCACCGGGGAGCTGTTTTTT.

This chain connects TRBV18 to TRBJ1-2, with TRBD1 matching 8 bases. CDR1 KGHSH and CDR2 LQKENI come from the germline V gene. This CDR3 has 14 amino acids. The trim removed 2 bases at V and 8 bases at J, leaving 7 bases unmatched. As DNA, the CDR3 is TGTGCCAGCTCACCAGCACAGGGGGACGGGGGCTACACCTTC. Translating it yields CASSPAQGDGGYTF. Drawing the rest from reference TRBV18 and TRBJ1-2, the complete variable domain is NAGVMQNPRHLVRRRGQEARLRCSPMKGHSHVYWYRQLPEEGLKFMVYLQKENIIDESGMPKERFSAEFPKEGPSILRIQQVVRGDSAAYFCASSPAQGDGGYTFGSGTRLTVV.

The chain joins TRBV27 to TRBJ2-1, with TRBD2 matching over 7 bases. After removal of 4 bases from V and 2 bases from J, the junction contained 5 bases not matched to a gene. The CDR3 length is 15 residues. The germline V gene encodes CDR1 MNHEY and CDR2 SMNVEV (reference sequence). The CDR3 region is CASSWVAGTYNEQFF. CDR3 in DNA: TGTGCCAGCAGTTGGGTAGCGGGTACCTACAATGAGCAGTTCTTC.

This sequence joins TRBV27 and TRBJ1-2, with D possibly TRBD1 on 5 matching bases. Germline values: CDR1 MNHEY, CDR2 SMNVEV (reference sequence). The CDR3 loop spans 13 amino acids. Trimming removed 2 bases from V and 4 bases from J, with 8 bases in between. The CDR3 reads CASSLQGTYGYTF. In nucleotides, the CDR3 is TGTGCCAGCAGTTTACAGGGCACCTATGGCTACACCTTC.

The chain recombines TRBV3-1 (or the pseudogene TRBV3-2) with TRBJ1-1; unclear D gene. The CDR3 totals 11 residues. Germline CDR1 is LGHDT and CDR2 is YNNKEL (reference sequence). V lost 1 base and J lost 10, with 7 bases in between. CDR3 nucleotide sequence: TGTGCCAGCAGCCAAGGCAGAAGAGCTTTCTTT. Translating it yields CASSQGRRAFF.

This clone has a single count. This rearrangement joins TRBV29-1 to TRBJ1-2, with 7 bases aligning to TRBD1. The CDR3 sequence is 12 residues long. Germline CDR1 and CDR2: SQVTM and ANQGSEA. After removal of 7 bases from V and 4 bases from J, the junction contained 6 bases not matched to a gene. The CDR3 sequence is CSAWGTAYGYTF. In nucleotides, the CDR3 is TGCAGCGCCTGGGGGACAGCCTATGGCTACACCTTC.

The chain carries TRBV5-1 and TRBJ1-3; 7 bases align to TRBD1. The germline V gene encodes CDR1 SGHRS and CDR2 YFSETQ. The CDR3 consists of 14 residues. The trim removed 4 bases at V and 2 bases at J, leaving 3 bases unmatched. CDR3 loop: CASSIDRAGNTIYF. In DNA, the CDR3 is TGCGCCAGCAGCATAGACAGGGCTGGAAACACCATATATTTT.

With regard to this clone: The sample carries other DNA sequences with the same CDR3. The genes are TRBV5-1 and TRBJ1-2; a possible D gene is TRBD1 (5 bases). CDR1 and CDR2 (germline): SGHRS, YFSETQ. The V end lost 1 base, the J end lost 4 bases, and 11 bases lay between the germline ends. This CDR3 region has 14 residues. The CDR3 loop is CASSLSQGTYGYTF. The CDR3 DNA reads TGCGCCAGCAGCTTGTCCCAGGGTACCTATGGCTACACCTTC.

The genes are TRBV7-8 and TRBJ1-2; 7 bases map to TRBD1. Trimming removed 4 bases from V and 4 bases from J; junction bases left unmatched: 9. Germline loops: CDR1 SGHVS, CDR2 FQNEAQ. The CDR3 runs to 15 residues. CDR3 DNA sequence: TGTGCCAGCAGCTATCGGACAGGCGGCAGCTATGGCTACACCTTC. It codes for CASSYRTGGSYGYTF. Filled out from reference TRBV7-8 and TRBJ1-2, the complete variable domain reads GAGVSQSPRYKVAKRGQDVALRCDPISGHVSLFWYQQALGQGPEFLTYFQNEAQLDKSGLPSDRFFAERPEGSVSTLKIQRTQQEDSAVYLCASSYRTGGSYGYTFGSGTRLTVV.

This chain joins TRBV11-2 and TRBJ1-1; TRBD1 agrees at 9 bases. V was pared by 4 bases and J by 3 bases, with 9 bases of the junction left unmatched. The CDR3 is 16 residues long. Per the germline V gene, CDR1 is SGHAT and CDR2 is FQNNGV. CDR3 amino acids: CASSSYLGQGDTEAFF. CDR3 nucleotide sequence: TGTGCCAGCAGCTCGTACTTGGGACAGGGCGACACTGAAGCTTTCTTT.

The chain couples TRBV2 to TRBJ2-1, with a weak D call TRBD2 (5 bases). Germline V gives CDR1 SNHLY, CDR2 FYNNEI. The CDR3 totals 12 residues. V lost 0 bases to trimming and J lost 11 bases, with 8 bases between them. The chain's CDR3 is CASSEASVKQFF. CDR3 sequence (DNA): TGTGCCAGCAGTGAAGCTAGCGTCAAGCAGTTCTTC.

The chain joins TRBV11-3 to TRBJ1-3; 9 nucleotides align to TRBD1. The CDR3 has 15 residues. Losses at the gene ends were 6 bases for V and 4 bases for J; bases not matched to a gene: 7. Per germline, CDR1 SGHNT and CDR2 YENEEA. The CDR3 DNA is TGTGCCAGCAGGCTACAGGGGGCAGGAGGAAACACCATATATTTT. Translation gives CASRLQGAGGNTIYF.

This clone has only a few counts. The same CDR3 arises from other DNA sequences in this sample as well. The chain is built from TRBV2 and TRBJ1-1; D uncertain. Trimming took off 6 bases at V and 5 bases at J, with 16 bases between the two ends. Germline V gene sequence: CDR1 SNHLY, CDR2 FYNNEI. The CDR3 has 14 amino acids. The CDR3 loop reads CASSEGGLGTEAFF. The CDR3 DNA is TGTGCCAGCAGCGAGGGAGGGTTGGGTACTGAAGCTTTCTTT.

CDR3 nucleotides: TGTGCCAGCAGTTTATCGGGTATCGGACAGGGCACAGATACGCAGTATTTT. This codes for CASSLSGIGQGTDTQYF. V gene TRBV27 combines with J gene TRBJ2-3, with TRBD1 identical over 7 bases. V was clipped by 0 bases and J by 1 base; unmatched bases: 7. This CDR3 has 17 residues. Germline values: CDR1 MNHEY, CDR2 SMNVEV (reference sequence).

This chain uses TRBV29-1 with TRBJ1-2; perhaps TRBD1 as D (6 bases). The V gene lost 3 bases and the J gene lost 8 bases, with 16 bases spanning the gap. There are 13 residues in the CDR3. CDR1 and CDR2 (germline): SQVTM, ANQGSEA. The DNA of the CDR3 is TGCAGCGTTGAGAGAGGGGGAGTCGGCGGCTACACCTTC. Translation: CSVERGGVGGYTF.

The J gene is TRBJ2-6, the V gene TRBV19; D gene uncertain. The CDR3 has 18 residues. Between the trimmed V and J ends, which lost 3 bases and 4 bases, there was a span of 19 bases. The germline V gene has CDR1 LNHDA and CDR2 SQIVND (reference sequence). In nucleotides, the CDR3 is TGTGCCAGTAGTATGGGTCGGAGCCGAGCGTACGGGGCCAACGTCCTGACTTTC. Protein sequence: CASSMGRSRAYGANVLTF.

This chain links TRBV5-1 with TRBJ2-7; tentatively, D is TRBD2 (5 bases). Germline values: CDR1 SGHRS, CDR2 YFSETQ. V lost 0 bases and J 4 bases, leaving 11 bases between the germline ends. The CDR3 runs 14 residues. The CDR3 DNA is TGCGCCAGCAGCTTGGGACGGGAAGGATACGAGCAGTACTTC. It translates to CASSLGREGYEQYF.

The V and J genes are TRBV12-3 or TRBV12-4 and TRBJ2-1, with D possibly TRBD1 on 6 matching bases. The CDR3 spans 12 residues. Between the trimmed V and J ends, which lost 8 bases and 9 bases, there was a span of 14 bases. CDR3 bases: TGTGCCAGCTCCAGGGCCAGGGGTGAGCAGTTCTTC. The encoded protein is CASSRARGEQFF.

This chain joins TRBV6-1 and TRBJ1-6; D not resolved. CDR3 length: 15 amino acids. CDR1 is MNHNS, CDR2 SASEGT, per germline. Between the trimmed V and J ends, which lost 2 bases and 10 bases, there was a span of 15 bases. The CDR3 loop reads CASSENPGSRSPLHF. CDR3 in DNA: TGTGCCAGCAGTGAAAACCCGGGTAGCCGATCACCCCTCCACTTT.

J is TRBJ2-7 and V is TRBV7-9, with D maybe TRBD1 (6 bases). V lost 5 bases and J lost 6, with 17 bases in between. Germline V lookup: CDR1 SEHNR, CDR2 FQNEAQ (reference sequence). This CDR3 has 14 residues. CDR3: CASSGRTELGEQYF. CDR3 nucleotides: TGTGCCAGCAGCGGTCGGACAGAGCTAGGCGAGCAGTACTTC.

This rearrangement joins TRBV7-3 to TRBJ2-1; perhaps TRBD2 as D (5 bases). The germline V gene encodes CDR1 SGHTA and CDR2 FQGTGA. V was trimmed by 5 bases and J by 9 bases, leaving 29 bases between them. The CDR3 is 18 amino acids. The CDR3 loop is CASSLLPPASGREGEQFF. As DNA, the CDR3 is TGTGCCAGCAGCCTACTACCGCCGGCCTCGGGGAGAGAAGGTGAGCAGTTCTTC.

The genes are TRBV19 and TRBJ1-6; D is unresolved. CDR3 size: 14 residues. CDR1 and CDR2 (germline): LNHDA, SQIVND (reference sequence). The V end was cut by 5 bases, the J end by 9 bases, with 14 bases between. In DNA form, the CDR3 reads TGTGCCAGTAGTTCCGCCGACACGACTTCACCCCTCCACTTT. Translating gives CASSSADTTSPLHF. The variable domain in full, with the rest retrieved from reference TRBV19 and TRBJ1-6, is DGGITQSPKYLFRKEGQNVTLSCEQNLNHDAMYWYRQDPGQGLRLIYYSQIVNDFQKGDIAEGYSVSREKKESFPLTVTSAQKNPTAFYLCASSSADTTSPLHFGNGTRLTVT.